This T cell receptor (beta chain) was observed in a study of blood T cell repertoires in COVID-19. On the study more broadly: Some COVID-19 samples were acute and others convalescent; all came from the United States, Italy and Spain. Nucleic acid was either cDNA or gDNA, and it came from T cells, B-cell-depleted T cells, or PBMCs.

Original processing methods: Estimates of nucleated cell counts were drawn from the amplification of reference gene primers. The repertoire was sequenced with immunoSEQ multiplex PCR; TCRdb's copy has only in-frame clones and lacks some. Clonal size and the V and J genes are those of that table, whereas D and trimming came from the DNA. The sample records 150,000 or so clones, approximately 85% being singletons. Trimming took off 2 bases at V and 1 base at J, with 9 bases between the two ends. The CDR3 is 14 residues long. From germline, CDR1 is SGDLS and CDR2 YYNGEE. Seattle patient enrollment occurred during active infection, with longitudinal follow-up thereafter.

The chain joins TRBV9 to TRBJ1-1, with TRBD1 as a possible D gene (6 bases). The sequencing sample was made of peripheral blood. This clonotype was obtained from a man aged 60 to 75 with COVID-19, enrolled during active disease. DNA of the CDR3: TGTGCCAGCAGCGTGGACAGAGGGAACACTGAAGCTTTCTTT. Amino acids: CASSVDRGNTEAFF.